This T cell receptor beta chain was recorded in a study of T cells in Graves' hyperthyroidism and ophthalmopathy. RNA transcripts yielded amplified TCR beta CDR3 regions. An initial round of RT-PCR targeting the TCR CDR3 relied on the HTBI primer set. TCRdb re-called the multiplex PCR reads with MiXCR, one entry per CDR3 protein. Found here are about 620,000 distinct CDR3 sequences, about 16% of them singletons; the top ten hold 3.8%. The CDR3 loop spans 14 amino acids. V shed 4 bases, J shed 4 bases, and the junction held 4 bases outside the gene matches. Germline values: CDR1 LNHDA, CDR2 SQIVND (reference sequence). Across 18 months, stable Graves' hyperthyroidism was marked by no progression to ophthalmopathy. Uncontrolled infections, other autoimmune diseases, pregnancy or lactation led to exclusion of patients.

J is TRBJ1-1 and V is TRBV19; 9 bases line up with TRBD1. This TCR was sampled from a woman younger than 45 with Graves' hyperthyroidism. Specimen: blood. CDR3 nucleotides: TGTGCCAGTAGTACCGGGACAGGGATCACTGAAGCTTTCTTT. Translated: CASSTGTGITEAFF. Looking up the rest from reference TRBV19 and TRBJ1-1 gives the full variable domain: DGGITQSPKYLFRKEGQNVTLSCEQNLNHDAMYWYRQDPGQGLRLIYYSQIVNDFQKGDIAEGYSVSREKKESFPLTVTSAQKNPTAFYLCASSTGTGITEAFFGQGTRLTVV.